A selection of T cell receptor beta chains follows, all from one sample in a study of cytomegalovirus exposure and HLA in healthy donors. Sequencing used immunoSEQ multiplex PCR; TCRdb keeps in-frame clones, though not all of them. This table has some 250,000 clones, less than 95% appearing once. The material sequenced was PBMCs. Every receptor here comes from a woman in her 30s in good health and CMV-seronegative. Both conserved end residues are part of each CDR3. A D gene is named only where the DNA matches it firmly. Where a row states a size, it is once, few, many or the class of an expanded clone; other rows omit it.

j_gene | d_gene | v_gene | abundance | CDR3aa | CDR3nt
TRBJ2-1 | - | TRBV4-2 | - | CASSPSGPNEQFF | TGTGCCAGCAGCCCGTCGGGGCCAAATGAGCAGTTCTTC
TRBJ1-3 | - | TRBV2 | - | CASSVGSGNTIYF | TGTGCCAGCAGTGTGGGCTCTGGAAACACCATATATTTT
TRBJ1-3 | - | TRBV6-5 | - | CASSYSVTPDTIYF | TGTGCCAGCAGTTACTCAGTCACCCCGGACACCATATATTTT
TRBJ2-2 | - | TRBV5-8 | - | CASSSTWGNAGELFF | TGTGCCAGCAGCTCCACATGGGGAAACGCCGGGGAGCTGTTTTTT
TRBJ2-3 | TRBD1 | TRBV28 | - | CATNRDRGFGDTQYF | TGTGCCACCAACCGGGACAGGGGGTTTGGAGATACGCAGTATTTT
TRBJ2-5 | - | TRBV27 | - | CASSSITGERQETQYF | TGTGCCAGCAGTTCCATTACGGGGGAGCGACAAGAGACCCAGTACTTC
TRBJ2-5 | - | TRBV30 | - | CAWSVGETQYF | TGTGCCTGGAGTGTAGGAGAGACCCAGTACTTC
TRBJ1-2 | - | TRBV15 | - | CATSRGESAYGYTF | TGTGCCACCAGCAGAGGTGAAAGCGCCTATGGCTACACCTTC
TRBJ2-7 | TRBD1 | TRBV19 | - | CASSWGQLSYEQYF | TGTGCCAGTAGTTGGGGACAGCTCTCCTACGAGCAGTACTTC
TRBJ2-7 | - | TRBV20-1 | - | CSARVVDEQYF | TGCAGTGCTAGAGTTGTAGACGAGCAGTACTTC
TRBJ2-3 | - | TRBV7-9 | - | CASSLQGDTQYF | TGTGCCAGCAGCTTACAGGGGGATACGCAGTATTTT
TRBJ2-7 | TRBD2 | TRBV6-5 | - | CASSYRTSGRADEQYF | TGTGCCAGCAGTTACCGGACTAGCGGGAGGGCCGACGAGCAGTACTTC
TRBJ2-2 | TRBD2 | TRBV5-6 | - | CASSLKLAGGLFF | TGTGCCAGCAGCTTGAAACTAGCGGGAGGGCTGTTTTTT
TRBJ1-1 | - | TRBV6-5 | - | CASSYGENKAFF | TGTGCCAGCAGTTACGGGGAGAATAAAGCTTTCTTT
TRBJ2-7 | TRBD2 | TRBV19 | - | CASSIVGGRAVYEQYF | TGTGCCAGTAGTATAGTAGGCGGGAGGGCCGTATACGAGCAGTACTTC
TRBJ2-7 | - | TRBV5-8 | - | CASSQDSYEQYF | TGTGCCAGCAGCCAGGACTCCTACGAGCAGTACTTC
TRBJ2-2 | - | TRBV2 | - | CASMPQGTGELFF | TGTGCCAGCATGCCCCAGGGAACCGGGGAGCTGTTTTTT
TRBJ2-2 | - | TRBV5-1 | - | CASSPRLGNTGELFF | TGCGCCAGCAGCCCTCGTTTAGGCAACACCGGGGAGCTGTTTTTT
TRBJ2-3 | - | TRBV11-3 | - | CASSSPSNTDTQYF | TGTGCCAGCAGCTCCCCCTCGAACACAGATACGCAGTATTTT
TRBJ2-5 | TRBD1 | TRBV10-3 | once | CAISEPSDRGGETQYF | TGTGCCATCAGTGAGCCTTCGGACAGGGGTGGGGAGACCCAGTACTTC
TRBJ2-1 | TRBD2 | TRBV9 | - | CASTLGTSRNEQFF | TGTGCCAGCACCCTGGGGACTAGCAGGAATGAGCAGTTCTTC
TRBJ1-4 | - | TRBV5-5 | many | CASSLAAADEKLFF | TGTGCCAGCAGCTTGGCGGCCGCTGATGAAAAACTGTTTTTT
TRBJ2-7 | TRBD2 | TRBV29-1 | - | CSVEVLAAGYEQYF | TGCAGCGTTGAAGTTCTAGCGGCCGGCTACGAGCAGTACTTC
TRBJ2-7 | - | TRBV27 | - | CASSYRWAYEQYF | TGTGCCAGCAGTTATAGGTGGGCCTACGAGCAGTACTTC
TRBJ2-3 | - | TRBV28 | - | CASRDGTDTQYF | TGTGCCAGTAGGGACGGCACAGATACGCAGTATTTT
TRBJ1-5 | TRBD1 | TRBV28 | - | CASRGTANQPQHF | TGTGCCAGCAGAGGGACAGCGAATCAGCCCCAGCATTTT
TRBJ1-5 | - | TRBV27 | - | CASSFTNQPQHF | TGTGCCAGCAGTTTCACCAATCAGCCCCAGCATTTT
TRBJ1-2 | - | TRBV5-4 | - | CASSSGTQGNYGYTF | TGTGCCAGCAGCTCCGGGACCCAGGGTAACTATGGCTACACCTTC
TRBJ2-5 | TRBD2 | TRBV4-2 | - | CASSLQRGLAGMAETQYF | TGTGCCAGCAGCCTCCAGCGTGGACTAGCGGGAATGGCAGAGACCCAGTACTTC
TRBJ2-7 | TRBD2 | TRBV27 | - | CASSLRREDYEQYF | TGTGCCAGCAGTTTACGGCGGGAGGACTACGAGCAGTACTTC
TRBJ1-4 | - | TRBV5-6 | - | CASSLYTGEKLFF | TGTGCCAGCAGCTTATATACAGGCGAAAAACTGTTTTTT
TRBJ2-2 | TRBD2 | TRBV11-3 | - | CASSREGANTGELFF | TGTGCCAGCAGCCGGGAGGGGGCGAACACCGGGGAGCTGTTTTTT
TRBJ2-7 | - | TRBV4-2 | - | CASSQDLGDYYEQYF | TGTGCCAGCAGCCAAGATCTAGGCGATTACTACGAGCAGTACTTC
TRBJ2-1 | - | TRBV11-2 | - | CASSFRAEQFF | TGTGCCAGCAGCTTTCGCGCGGAGCAGTTCTTC
TRBJ2-2 | - | TRBV29-1 | - | CSVLPGQNTGELFF | TGCAGCGTCCTACCGGGCCAGAACACCGGGGAGCTGTTTTTT
TRBJ1-1 | TRBD1 | TRBV18 | - | CASSHTGTGLAEAFF | TGTGCCAGCTCACATACCGGGACAGGTTTGGCTGAAGCTTTCTTT
TRBJ2-1 | TRBD2 | TRBV7-3 | once | CASSFNSGSSYNEQFF | TGTGCCAGCAGCTTCAATAGCGGGAGCTCCTACAATGAGCAGTTCTTC
TRBJ2-1 | TRBD2 | TRBV29-1 | - | CSVGTSGLYNEQFF | TGCAGCGTTGGGACTAGCGGGCTCTACAATGAGCAGTTCTTC
TRBJ2-1 | - | TRBV5-1 | - | CASSLLRGSYNEQFF | TGCGCCAGCAGCCTCCTGAGGGGGTCCTACAATGAGCAGTTCTTC
TRBJ2-7 | - | TRBV27 | - | CASRGGYEQYF | TGTGCCAGCAGGGGGGGCTACGAGCAGTACTTC
TRBJ2-1 | TRBD2 | TRBV7-6 | - | CASSASGRTHYNEQFF | TGTGCCAGCAGCGCAAGCGGGAGGACCCACTACAATGAGCAGTTCTTC
TRBJ2-5 | TRBD1 | TRBV6-5 | - | CASSAIGTGRETQYF | TGTGCCAGCAGCGCAATCGGGACAGGGAGAGAGACCCAGTACTTC
TRBJ1-5 | - | TRBV30 | - | CAWRGVGQPQHF | TGTGCCTGGAGGGGAGTAGGGCAGCCCCAGCATTTT
TRBJ2-2 | TRBD1 | TRBV28 | few | CASSWTGLYTGELFF | TGTGCCAGCAGTTGGACAGGGCTTTACACCGGGGAGCTGTTTTTT
TRBJ2-7 | TRBD2 | TRBV9 | - | CASSSGVGYEQYF | TGTGCCAGCAGTAGCGGGGTAGGGTACGAGCAGTACTTC
TRBJ2-1 | - | TRBV9 | - | CASGKGGSYNEQFF | TGTGCCAGCGGTAAGGGGGGCTCCTACAATGAGCAGTTCTTC
TRBJ2-3 | - | TRBV19 | - | CASSGLGSPTDTQYF | TGTGCCAGTAGTGGGTTAGGGAGTCCCACAGATACGCAGTATTTT
TRBJ2-4 | - | TRBV6-6 | once | CASSYSSTLAKNIQYF | TGTGCCAGCAGTTACTCCAGTACCTTAGCCAAAAACATTCAGTACTTC
TRBJ2-7 | - | TRBV30 | - | CAWTHGPSYHEQYF | TGTGCCTGGACCCATGGGCCGAGCTACCACGAGCAGTACTTC
TRBJ2-3 | TRBD2 | TRBV7-3 | - | CASSPGLAGVGVDTQYF | TGTGCCAGCAGCCCCGGACTAGCGGGAGTAGGTGTAGATACGCAGTATTTT
TRBJ2-5 | TRBD1 | TRBV13 | - | CASSLDRARETQYF | TGTGCCAGCAGCCTCGACAGGGCTCGAGAGACCCAGTACTTC
TRBJ2-5 | TRBD2 | TRBV4-1 | - | CASSQTIAGGTETQYF | TGCGCCAGCAGCCAAACTATAGCGGGAGGTACAGAGACCCAGTACTTC
TRBJ2-6 | - | TRBV4-2 | - | CASSTPVLGANVLTF | TGTGCCAGCAGCACCCCGGTGCTTGGGGCCAACGTCCTGACTTTC
TRBJ1-1 | - | TRBV28 | - | CASRLSGKAFF | TGTGCCAGCAGACTGTCAGGGAAAGCTTTCTTT
TRBJ2-3 | - | TRBV27 | - | CASSSILSGSTDTQYF | TGTGCCAGCAGTTCCATACTTAGCGGTAGCACAGATACGCAGTATTTT
TRBJ2-3 | - | TRBV27 | - | CASSLLGGTQYF | TGTGCCAGCAGTTTACTTGGTGGTACGCAGTATTTT
TRBJ2-7 | - | TRBV7-6 | - | CASSLYEGNYEQYF | TGTGCCAGCAGCTTATATGAGGGTAACTACGAGCAGTACTTC
TRBJ1-5 | TRBD1 | TRBV6-1 | - | CASSSQGAGNQPQHF | TGTGCCAGCAGTTCCCAGGGGGCTGGGAATCAGCCCCAGCATTTT
TRBJ1-1 | - | TRBV19 | - | CASSPQGTEAFF | TGTGCCAGTAGCCCACAGGGTACTGAAGCTTTCTTT